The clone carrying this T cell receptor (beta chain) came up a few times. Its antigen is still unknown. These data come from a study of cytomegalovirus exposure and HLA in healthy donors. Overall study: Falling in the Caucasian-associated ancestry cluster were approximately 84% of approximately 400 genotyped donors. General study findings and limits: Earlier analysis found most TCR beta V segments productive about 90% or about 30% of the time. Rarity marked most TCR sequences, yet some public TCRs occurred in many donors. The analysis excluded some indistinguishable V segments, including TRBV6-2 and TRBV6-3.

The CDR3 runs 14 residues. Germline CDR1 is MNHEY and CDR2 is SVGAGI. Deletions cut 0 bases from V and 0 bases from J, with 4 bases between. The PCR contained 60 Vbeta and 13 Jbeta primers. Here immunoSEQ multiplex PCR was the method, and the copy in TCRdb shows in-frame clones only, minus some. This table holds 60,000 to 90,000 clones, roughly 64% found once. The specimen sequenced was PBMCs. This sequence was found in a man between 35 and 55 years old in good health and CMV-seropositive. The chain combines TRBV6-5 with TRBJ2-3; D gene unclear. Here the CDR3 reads CASSYSLSTDTQYF. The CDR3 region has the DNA TGTGCCAGCAGTTACTCTCTGAGCACAGATACGCAGTATTTT.